A single T cell receptor beta chain is shown here with its context. The antigen it binds to is not known. Base-call qualities are not available, and no considerably larger clone is one nucleotide away. Collaborating institutions collected whole blood in K2EDTA tubes following their own protocols. Collaborator samples were shipped for TCRbeta analysis as frozen whole blood, isolated PBMCs, or DNA extracted from either sample type. The sample comes from a study of blood T cell repertoires in COVID-19 (TCRdb year 2020). Regarding the complete study: Samples from collaborators originated in the United States, Italy and Spain and spanned both the acute and convalescent phases of COVID-19. The samples were drawn from two sources: the first 160 participants of the ongoing ImmuneRACE study, and 1,000 to 1,500 subjects contributed by 6 global collaborators. The sample metadata nearly always contained a de-identified subject ID, COVID-19 status, age in years and sex. Where HLA class I and class II types were available, the types were taken from metadata supplied by the sample provider, not from assay-based typing. The repertoires were made available in a free public database intended to serve as a resource for research on the immune response to SARS-CoV-2. Deeply sampled blood TCRbeta repertoires from subjects exposed to, actively infected with, or recovered from COVID-19 were included in the dataset. The material from the prospective study consisted of cDNA or gDNA derived from T cells, B-cell-depleted T cells, or PBMCs. Findings and caveats that apply to the study as a whole: Clinical and demographic metadata were provided uncurated, with the amount varying by source and participant.

The immunoSEQ Assay, a bias-controlled multiplex PCR, was used to amplify TCRbeta CDR3 regions from genomic DNA. In the source study's methods: Nucleated cell counts per sample were estimated from amplification of reference gene primers within the assay. To quantify the absolute abundance of each unique TCRbeta CDR3 rearrangement, sequence reads were collapsed and filtered. Productive Simpson clonality was computed per sample as the square root of Simpson's diversity index over productive rearrangements. TCRdb provides this immuneACCESS table in a form limited to in-frame rearrangements. Some clones are lacking; in checked studies, under half of them reflect an unresolved V gene, and why the rest are absent is not known. V and J calls and clone size are as listed in that table; D and trimming were resolved from the DNA. The sample yields about 78,000 clones; around nine tenths were counted once. Jointly, the top ten make up approximately 1.9% of the sample.

The germline V gene (reference sequence) provides CDR1 SEHNR and CDR2 FQNEAQ. At the junction V is shortened by 6 bases and J by 6 bases; bases outside the gene matches: 15. From its cysteine to its phenylalanine, the CDR3 spans 16 amino acids. Kept here is only the CDR3 DNA, which spans 48 bases and is read in frame from base 1. The sample taken for sequencing was peripheral blood. The sequence derives from a woman aged 55-69 years with acute or convalescent COVID-19. The chain uses TRBV7-9 and TRBJ2-7; a stretch of 9 junction bases matches TRBD2. The CDR3: CASSSYLAGVSREQYF. The sequence in DNA is TGTGCCAGCAGTTCATACTTAGCGGGAGTCTCACGCGAGCAGTACTTC.